The 32 T cell receptor beta chains presented below share a single source sample, sequenced in a study of cytomegalovirus exposure and HLA in healthy donors (dated 2017 in TCRdb). Receptor amplification or capture employed the immunoSEQ multiplex PCR assay. For the multiplex PCR, a mixture combining 60 forward primers for TCR Vbeta segments and 13 reverse primers for TCR Jbeta segments was used. As stored in TCRdb, this immuneACCESS dataset retains in-frame rearrangements with V and J assigned. A fraction of the clones does not appear; measured against another copy, unresolved V genes explain less than half of the discrepancy, and the remainder lacks a known reason. The table of this sample itemizes 38,000 or so clones. Together, the top ten hold 8.9% of the sample. Sequences were obtained from PBMCs. The source is a man between 40 and 49 years old in good health and CMV-seropositive.

The V call is TRBV4-3, the J call TRBJ2-1; 9 bases match TRBD2. Germline V gene data show CDR1 as LGHNA and CDR2 as YSLEER. After removal of 4 bases from V and 8 bases from J, the junction contained 6 bases not matched to a gene. The CDR3 consists of 14 residues. CDR3 bases: TGCGCCAGCAGCCGTGGGCGGGGGGGGTATGAGCAGTTCTTC. Amino acids: CASSRGRGGYEQFF.

The genes are TRBV5-4 and TRBJ1-2; D is unresolved. CDR1 SGHNT and CDR2 YYREEE come from the germline V gene (reference sequence). The length of the CDR3 is 14 residues. The V gene lost 3 bases and the J gene lost 7 bases, with 16 bases spanning the gap. CDR3 region: CASSSPGGIGGYTF. CDR3 nucleotide sequence: TGTGCCAGCAGCTCTCCAGGAGGGATCGGTGGCTACACCTTC.

The genes are TRBV21-1 and TRBJ1-2; TRBD1, the D gene given by the table, was not confirmed from the DNA. TRBV21-1 is listed as a pseudogene. The CDR3 is made up of 14 amino acids. The CDR3 loop reads CASSSVRGDYGYTF. CDR3 DNA: TGTGCCAGCAGCAGCGTCAGGGGGGACTATGGCTACACCTTC.

The chain employs TRBV7-9 and TRBJ2-7; 9 nucleotides match TRBD1. V shed 0 bases, J shed 3 bases, and the junction held 3 bases outside the gene matches. The CDR3 is 15 residues long. Per germline, CDR1 SEHNR and CDR2 FQNEAQ (reference sequence). The CDR3, as DNA: TGTGCCAGCAGCTTAGCGAGGACAGGGGACTACGAGCAGTACTTC. This sequence encodes CASSLARTGDYEQYF. The full variable domain, in which reference TRBV7-9 and TRBJ2-7 provide the parts outside the CDR3, is DTGVSQNPRHKITKRGQNVTFRCDPISEHNRLYWYRQTLGQGPEFLTYFQNEAQLEKSRLLSDRFSAERPKGSFSTLEIQRTEQGDSAMYLCASSLARTGDYEQYFGPGTRLTVT.

The V call is TRBV19, the J call TRBJ1-6; D unclear. Germline-derived CDR1 and CDR2 are LNHDA and SQIVND (reference sequence). V gave up 3 bases and J gave up 11 bases, with 17 bases separating them. The CDR3 sequence is 15 residues long. The CDR3 loop is CASSIAGDLGAPLHF. The DNA for the CDR3 is TGTGCCAGTAGTATCGCAGGTGACCTCGGGGCACCCCTCCACTTT.

The CDR3 bases are TGTGCCAGCAGCTTAGAATCGGGGGTAGGGACTGAAGCTTTCTTT. This codes for CASSLESGVGTEAFF. The rearrangement joins TRBV11-2 to TRBJ1-1; D is possibly TRBD1 (5 bases). This CDR3 has 15 amino acids. V was cut by 0 bases and J by 5 bases, with 13 bases left in between. Germline V gives CDR1 SGHAT, CDR2 FQNNGV.

The chain is built from TRBV6-5 and TRBJ1-5; 9 bases are shared with TRBD1. From germline, CDR1 is MNHEY and CDR2 SVGAGI. With 0 bases clipped from V and 4 bases from J, the junction kept 1 base outside the gene matches. This CDR3 region has 15 residues. CDR3 protein: CASSYSGTGNQPQHF. CDR3 nucleotide sequence: TGTGCCAGCAGTTACTCCGGGACAGGGAATCAGCCCCAGCATTTT.

The chain is built from TRBV6-5 and TRBJ2-2; tentative D call: TRBD2 (6 bases). V lost 8 bases, J lost 4 bases, and 14 bases lay in between. In germline, CDR1 is MNHEY, CDR2 SVGAGI. The CDR3 spans 14 residues. In DNA, the CDR3 is TGTGCCAGCGGAGGGCCTAAGGGCACCGGGGAGCTGTTTTTT. It encodes CASGGPKGTGELFF.

This chain uses TRBV18 with TRBJ1-3; TRBD1 matches 9 bases. Trimming at V came to 4 bases and at J to 0 bases, leaving 4 bases not matched to a gene. The CDR3 sequence is 16 residues long. Germline CDR1 KGHSH, CDR2 LQKENI. Here the CDR3 DNA reads TGTGCCAGCTCACTCGGGACAGGGAACTCTGGAAACACCATATATTTT. This sequence encodes CASSLGTGNSGNTIYF.

V and J are TRBV6-5 and TRBJ2-7, with 7 bases fitting TRBD1. This CDR3 contains 14 residues. Germline assignment: CDR1 MNHEY and CDR2 SVGAGI. V lost 2 bases, J lost 5 bases, and 6 bases stayed unmatched. The CDR3 loop is CASSYDRARDEQYF. CDR3 sequence (DNA): TGTGCCAGCAGTTACGACAGGGCTCGGGACGAGCAGTACTTC.

The chain couples TRBV7-9 to TRBJ2-7; D remains unclear. V gave up 0 bases and J gave up 1 base, with 4 bases separating them. The CDR3 is 13 amino acids. Germline values: CDR1 SEHNR, CDR2 FQNEAQ (reference sequence). This CDR3 reads CASSLAQSYEQYF. The CDR3 DNA reads TGTGCCAGCAGCTTAGCACAGTCCTACGAGCAGTACTTC.

The rearrangement uses TRBV30 and TRBJ2-5; D perhaps matches TRBD2 (6 bases). The J call may be faulty, since TRBJ2-7 better matches the DNA end. CDR1 GTSNPN and CDR2 SVGIG come from the germline V gene (reference sequence). This CDR3 comprises 14 residues. This CDR3 is CAWSVGGTSYEQYF. The CDR3 DNA is TGTGCCTGGAGTGTTGGGGGGACCTCGTACGAGCAGTACTTC.

The chain combines TRBV18 with TRBJ2-7; 12 nucleotides match TRBD2. Germline assignment: CDR1 KGHSH and CDR2 LQKENI. This CDR3 comprises 15 residues. V lost 2 bases to trimming and J lost 3 bases; unmatched junction nucleotides: 2. The CDR3 sequence is CASSPKTSGSYEQYF. CDR3 in DNA: TGTGCCAGCTCACCAAAGACTAGCGGGAGCTACGAGCAGTACTTC.

The gene calls are TRBV10-1 and TRBJ2-3; perhaps TRBD2 as D (6 bases). The ends were cut back, 2 bases at V and 7 bases at J, with 7 bases in the middle. From germline, CDR1 is WNHNN and CDR2 SYGVQD (reference sequence). The CDR3 consists of 12 residues. CDR3 in amino acids: CASSEGGYTQYF. In DNA, the CDR3 is TGCGCCAGCAGTGAGGGGGGGTATACGCAGTATTTT.

CDR3 residues: CATSRDPGGANEQYF. CDR3 sequence (DNA): TGTGCCACCAGCAGAGATCCGGGCGGGGCCAACGAGCAGTACTTC. This chain connects TRBV15 to TRBJ2-7; D might be TRBD2 (6 bases). Germline V CDR1 and CDR2: LNHNV, YYDKDF (reference sequence). With 0 bases removed from V and 5 bases from J, the gap between germline ends came to 14 bases. This CDR3 has 15 residues.

V and J are TRBV11-3 and TRBJ2-1; 8 bases are a match to TRBD2. Germline lookup yields CDR1 SGHNT and CDR2 YENEEA. The CDR3 extends over 14 amino acids. Trimming removed 8 bases from V and 6 bases from J; junction bases left unmatched: 9. CDR3 coding DNA: TGTGCCAGCCTTAAGCGGGAGTCGAGCAATGAGCAGTTCTTC. Residues: CASLKRESSNEQFF.

The chain combines TRBV9 with TRBJ2-7; 9 positions match TRBD2. V shed 3 bases and J 6 bases; nucleotides not matched to a gene: 13. CDR1 and CDR2 (germline): SGDLS, YYNGEE. This CDR3 spans 16 amino acids. The CDR3 is CASSEGVAGEAGEQYF. In DNA, the CDR3 is TGTGCCAGCAGCGAGGGAGTAGCGGGAGAGGCCGGCGAGCAGTACTTC.

The V gene is TRBV11-1, the J gene TRBJ2-5, with D unclear. V gave up 1 base and J gave up 2 bases, with 5 bases separating them. Per the germline V gene, CDR1 is SGHAT and CDR2 is FQDESV (reference sequence). This CDR3 contains 13 residues. The CDR3 DNA is TGTGCCAGCAGCTTAGGCGTTCAAGAGACCCAGTACTTC. Amino acids: CASSLGVQETQYF.

This chain connects TRBV27 to TRBJ1-1, with D hard to call. Trimming took 3 bases from V and 5 from J, leaving 19 bases between them. This CDR3 contains 16 residues. Germline-derived CDR1 and CDR2 are MNHEY and SMNVEV (reference sequence). Here the CDR3 DNA reads TGTGCCAGCAGTTTTTTCCTAAAGGGAGGTGGGACTGAAGCTTTCTTT. Its protein product is CASSFFLKGGGTEAFF.

Here the CDR3 DNA reads TGTGCCTGGACAGGGGGCCCCTATGGCTACACCTTC. Its translation: CAWTGGPYGYTF. The V call is TRBV30, the J call TRBJ1-2; TRBD1 matches at 8 bases. The CDR3 consists of 12 residues. V trimming: 4 bases; J trimming: 4 bases; junction bases outside the gene matches: 2. Germline CDR1 and CDR2: GTSNPN and SVGIG (reference sequence). The full variable domain, rest sourced from reference TRBV30 and TRBJ1-2, is SQTIHQWPATLVQPVGSPLSLECTVEGTSNPNLYWYRQAAGRGLQLLFYSVGIGQISSEVPQNLSASRPQDRQFILSSKKLLLSDSGFYLCAWTGGPYGYTFGSGTRLTVV.

The rearrangement joins TRBV5-1 to TRBJ2-7; tentative D call: TRBD1 (11 bases). This CDR3 has 18 amino acids. The ends were cut back, 3 bases at V and 0 bases at J, with 22 bases in the middle. Germline V gene sequence: CDR1 SGHRS, CDR2 YFSETQ. The CDR3 spells CASSWTGGSSGSSYEQYF. In DNA, the CDR3 is TGCGCCAGCAGCTGGACAGGGGGCTCTAGCGGGAGCTCCTACGAGCAGTACTTC.

V and J are TRBV4-2 and TRBJ2-1; 13 positions agree with TRBD2. There are 17 residues in the CDR3. From germline, CDR1 is LGHNA and CDR2 YNFKEQ. V lost 3 bases to trimming and J lost 9 bases; unmatched junction nucleotides: 11. The CDR3 coding sequence is TGTGCCAGCAGCCAGTACTCCGGGACTAGCGGGATAGGTGAGCAGTTCTTC. Encoded protein: CASSQYSGTSGIGEQFF.

This sequence joins TRBV11-3 and TRBJ1-2, with 7 bases fitting TRBD1. This CDR3 has 13 residues. The ends lost 6 bases at V and 3 bases at J; junction bases unmatched: 4. CDR1 is SGHNT, CDR2 YENEEA, per germline. The CDR3 protein is CASRPDRDYGYTF. In DNA, the CDR3 is TGTGCCAGCAGGCCAGACAGGGACTATGGCTACACCTTC.

V and J are TRBV6-1 and TRBJ1-5; D is possibly TRBD1 (5 bases). The CDR3 sequence is 14 residues long. V was clipped by 7 bases and J by 6 bases, with 16 bases between them. Germline V gives CDR1 MNHNS, CDR2 SASEGT. The CDR3 sequence is CASNAAREGQPQHF. The CDR3 DNA sequence: TGTGCCAGCAATGCCGCCAGGGAAGGTCAGCCCCAGCATTTT.

The chain combines TRBV7-6 with TRBJ2-2, with 8 bases fitting TRBD2. Trimming removed 6 bases from V and 0 bases from J; junction bases left unmatched: 0. The CDR3 contains 14 residues. Germline assignment: CDR1 SGHVS and CDR2 FNYEAQ. CDR3 residues: CASRLAANTGELFF. In nucleotides, the CDR3 is TGTGCCAGCAGACTAGCGGCGAACACCGGGGAGCTGTTTTTT.

The chain has TRBV2 and TRBJ2-7, with 11 bases identical to TRBD1. The CDR3 is 14 residues long. Trimming cost V 7 bases and J 2 bases; bases outside gene matches: 4. Germline V gene sequence: CDR1 SNHLY, CDR2 FYNNEI. CDR3 sequence: CASTGTGGTYEQYF. The CDR3, as DNA: TGTGCCAGCACTGGGACAGGGGGTACCTACGAGCAGTACTTC.

The chain joins TRBV19 to TRBJ2-7; 9 bases fit TRBD2. Trimming cost V 4 bases and J 4 bases; bases outside gene matches: 8. Germline loops: CDR1 LNHDA, CDR2 SQIVND (reference sequence). The CDR3 spans 15 residues. The CDR3 nucleotides read TGTGCCAGTAGTACCGCGTTAGCGGGAGCGTACGAGCAGTACTTC. Protein: CASSTALAGAYEQYF.

V usage is TRBV15 and J usage is TRBJ1-1; D is possibly TRBD1 (5 bases). V was pared by 1 base and J by 5 bases, with 26 bases between. Germline loops: CDR1 LNHNV, CDR2 YYDKDF (reference sequence). The CDR3 is made up of 19 amino acids. CDR3 DNA sequence: TGTGCCACCAGCAGAGGATGGGGGAGCGGGAATCGTGGCAAAACTGAAGCTTTCTTT. It translates to CATSRGWGSGNRGKTEAFF.

The V call is TRBV5-5, the J call TRBJ1-5; TRBD1 matches 7 bases. With 5 bases clipped from V and 4 bases from J, the junction kept 12 bases outside the gene matches. The CDR3 sequence is 16 residues long. The germline gives CDR1 SGHKS, CDR2 YYEKEE (reference sequence). The chain's CDR3 is CASSFHPGQLNQPQHF. Written as DNA, the CDR3 is TGTGCCAGCAGTTTTCATCCGGGACAGCTAAATCAGCCCCAGCATTTT.

This rearrangement joins TRBV18 to TRBJ1-2; 8 bases line up with TRBD1. After removal of 3 bases from V and 3 bases from J, the junction contained 3 bases not matched to a gene. Germline V gene lookup returns CDR1 KGHSH and CDR2 LQKENI. The CDR3 contains 14 residues. The CDR3 protein is CASSPDREDYGYTF. The CDR3 nucleotides read TGTGCCAGCTCACCGGACAGGGAGGACTATGGCTACACCTTC. Complete variable domain (other parts from reference TRBV18 and TRBJ1-2): NAGVMQNPRHLVRRRGQEARLRCSPMKGHSHVYWYRQLPEEGLKFMVYLQKENIIDESGMPKERFSAEFPKEGPSILRIQQVVRGDSAAYFCASSPDREDYGYTFGSGTRLTVV.

The gene calls are TRBV14 and TRBJ2-6, with D maybe TRBD2 (7 bases). Germline V gene lookup returns CDR1 SGHDN and CDR2 FVKESK. Trimming took off 6 bases at V and 4 bases at J, with 19 bases between the two ends. The CDR3 runs to 17 residues. Here the CDR3 reads CASSPLGGAAGANVLTF. The CDR3, as DNA: TGTGCCAGCAGTCCACTGGGGGGGGCAGCAGGGGCCAACGTCCTGACTTTC.

The chain links TRBV18 to TRBJ1-1, with D possibly being TRBD1 (5 bases). This CDR3 has 13 amino acids. Germline assignment: CDR1 KGHSH and CDR2 LQKENI. Trimming took off 6 bases at V and 6 bases at J, with 14 bases between the two ends. CDR3 nucleotides: TGTGCCAGCTCTCCGATCGCGGGGGCTGAAGCTTTCTTT. It translates to CASSPIAGAEAFF.